This record looks at one TCR beta chain sequence and its context. The antigen is unknown. The data were produced by immunoSEQ multiplex PCR, yet TCRdb's version contains in-frame clones alone and is incomplete. The repertoire consists of about 99,000 clones, with nearly 95% occurring once and the leading ten covering 5%. These data originate in a study of T cell responses to AZD1222 COVID-19 vaccine. Overall study results and limits: Researchers took repertoire samples only after the peak T cell response had come.

The J segment lost 5 bases and the V segment lost 2 bases, leaving 1 base of the junction unmatched. CDR1 is MDHEN and CDR2 is SYDVKM in the germline V gene. The CDR3 covers 14 residues. The chain recombines TRBV28 with TRBJ1-4, with TRBD1 identical over 8 bases. This sample comprised peripheral blood, obtained on day 0 of AZD1222 vaccination. The TCR sequence derives from an adult in good health. The CDR3 DNA sequence: TGTGCCAGCAGTTTACAGGGGGCCAATGAAAAACTGTTTTTT. Translating it yields CASSLQGANEKLFF.